Presented here are 20 T cell receptor beta chains from one specimen sequenced in a study of cytomegalovirus exposure and HLA in healthy donors. The PCR had 60 Vbeta and 13 Jbeta primers. Measured with immunoSEQ multiplex PCR; TCRdb has only the in-frame clones, and not every one. Altogether fewer than 140,000 clones are present, roughly 80% being singletons, with the ten largest covering approximately 3.6%. The source material was PBMCs. All receptors come from a man between 60 and 75 years old in good health and CMV-seronegative.

V and J are TRBV4-1 and TRBJ2-3; TRBD1 aligns across 7 bases. V lost 4 bases, J lost 0 bases, and 1 base stayed unmatched. CDR3 length equals 14 residues. Germline CDR1 and CDR2: MGHRA and YSYEKL. The CDR3 nucleotides read TGCGCCAGCAGCCGGACAGGAAGCACAGATACGCAGTATTTT. This encodes CASSRTGSTDTQYF.

CDR3 amino acids: CASSLYSTGGLEETQYF. The DNA of the CDR3 is TGTGCCAGCAGTTTATACTCAACAGGGGGTTTGGAGGAGACCCAGTACTTC. The chain joins TRBV28 to TRBJ2-5, with TRBD1 matching 8 bases. Trimming cost V 1 base and J 5 bases; bases outside gene matches: 12. Germline V CDR1 and CDR2: MDHEN, SYDVKM. This CDR3 is 17 amino acids long.

The chain carries TRBV6-5 and TRBJ2-7; TRBD1 aligns across 10 bases. The V and J ends lost 8 bases and 3 bases, in that order; junction bases with no gene match: 7. Per the germline V gene, CDR1 is MNHEY and CDR2 is SVGAGI. This CDR3 contains 14 residues. The CDR3 loop reads CASGPGTGVYEQYF. CDR3 DNA sequence: TGTGCCAGCGGCCCCGGGACAGGGGTCTACGAGCAGTACTTC.

The J gene is TRBJ1-1, the V gene TRBV11-3, with no clear D. The length of the CDR3 is 14 residues. Germline CDR1 reads SGHNT; CDR2 reads YENEEA. V shed 4 bases and J shed 1 base, with 10 bases lying between them. The CDR3: CASSSQATNTEAFF. The CDR3 bases are TGTGCCAGCAGCTCGCAGGCGACGAACACTGAAGCTTTCTTT. Using reference TRBV11-3 and TRBJ1-1 for the parts outside the CDR3, the full variable domain is EAGVVQSPRYKIIEKKQPVAFWCNPISGHNTLYWYLQNLGQGPELLIRYENEEAVDDSQLPKDRFSAERLKGVDSTLKIQPAELGDSAVYLCASSSQATNTEAFFGQGTRLTVV.

This clone was seen only a few times. The chain carries TRBV7-9 and TRBJ1-2, with TRBD1 as a possible D gene (5 bases). Trimming removed 5 bases at V and 1 base at J, with 20 bases between. The CDR3 contains 17 residues. Germline-derived CDR1 and CDR2 are SEHNR and FQNEAQ (reference sequence). CDR3 bases: TGTGCCAGCAGCAAGAGTCAGGCAGGGTCCTATAACTATGGCTACACCTTC. It yields the protein CASSKSQAGSYNYGYTF.

V and J are TRBV4-3 and TRBJ2-1, with D possibly TRBD2 on 6 matching bases. Germline V gene sequence: CDR1 LGHNA, CDR2 YSLEER. The CDR3 has 16 residues. The V and J ends lost 1 base and 3 bases respectively, with 13 bases between them. The CDR3 loop reads CASSQGHGGGYNEQFF. CDR3 DNA: TGCGCCAGCAGCCAAGGGCACGGGGGTGGCTACAATGAGCAGTTCTTC.

This clone was detected a few times. The V call is TRBV6-1, the J call TRBJ2-6; TRBD2 matches 9 bases. This CDR3 region has 19 residues. Trimming cost V 1 base and J 1 base; bases outside gene matches: 8. In germline, CDR1 is MNHNS, CDR2 SASEGT. CDR3 amino acids: CASSEVVAGGPSGANVLTF. CDR3 nucleotide sequence: TGTGCCAGCAGTGAAGTGGTGGCGGGGGGGCCATCTGGGGCCAACGTCCTGACTTTC.

This sequence joins TRBV5-5 and TRBJ1-6; weak D call: TRBD1 (6 bases). Germline V gives CDR1 SGHKS, CDR2 YYEKEE (reference sequence). V was cut by 4 bases and J by 10 bases, with 18 bases left in between. The length of the CDR3 is 15 residues. The CDR3: CASSAEQGLGSPLHF. As DNA, the CDR3 is TGTGCCAGCAGCGCAGAGCAGGGGCTAGGGTCACCCCTCCACTTT. Full variable domain (outside the CDR3, taken from reference TRBV5-5 and TRBJ1-6): DAGVTQSPTHLIKTRGQQVTLRCSPISGHKSVSWYQQVLGQGPQFIFQYYEKEERGRGNFPDRFSARQFPNYSSELNVNALLLGDSALYLCASSAEQGLGSPLHFGNGTRLTVT.

The J gene is TRBJ2-2, the V gene TRBV13; TRBD1 aligns across 10 bases. The CDR3 loop spans 16 amino acids. Looked up from germline, CDR1 is PRHDT and CDR2 is FYEKMQ (reference sequence). V was pared by 5 bases and J by 3 bases, with 6 bases of the junction left unmatched. This chain's CDR3 is CASSGGTGEDTGELFF. CDR3 DNA: TGTGCCAGCAGCGGAGGGACAGGGGAGGACACCGGGGAGCTGTTTTTT.

The chain carries TRBV10-3 and TRBJ1-2; TRBD1 agrees at 7 bases. V shed 5 bases, J shed 7 bases, and the junction held 7 bases outside the gene matches. Per germline, CDR1 ENHRY and CDR2 SYGVKD. The CDR3 sequence is 13 residues long. This CDR3 reads CAISTTGLVGYTF. The DNA for the CDR3 is TGTGCCATCAGTACGACAGGGCTCGTTGGCTACACCTTC.

The chain is built from TRBV7-8 and TRBJ1-1, with D possibly being TRBD1 (5 bases). Germline-derived CDR1 and CDR2 are SGHVS and FQNEAQ. This CDR3 region has 14 residues. The V gene lost 5 bases and the J gene lost 5 bases, with 15 bases spanning the gap. The CDR3 loop is CASSQRQGRTEAFF. DNA for the CDR3: TGTGCCAGCAGCCAAAGGCAGGGAAGAACTGAAGCTTTCTTT.

This sequence joins TRBV4-1 and TRBJ1-2; D gene unclear. The CDR3 covers 14 residues. Germline V gene sequence: CDR1 MGHRA, CDR2 YSYEKL. V lost 0 bases to trimming and J lost 8 bases, with 13 bases between them. The CDR3, as DNA: TGCGCCAGCAGCCAAGATGGCCCCCTCGGGGGCTACACCTTC. This sequence encodes CASSQDGPLGGYTF.

A few counts support this clone. This chain links TRBV6-5 with TRBJ1-3; D not certain. The CDR3 length is 15 residues. Germline V gene sequence: CDR1 MNHEY, CDR2 SVGAGI. Trimming took off 2 bases at V and 0 bases at J, with 8 bases between the two ends. The CDR3 here is CASSYVLGSGNTIYF. The CDR3 DNA reads as TGTGCCAGCAGTTACGTTCTAGGCTCTGGAAACACCATATATTTT.

The CDR3 sequence is CASSRLGPQHF. Written as DNA, the CDR3 is TGTGCCAGCAGCCGTCTAGGGCCCCAGCATTTT. The chain carries TRBV5-8 and TRBJ1-5; D gene unclear. The CDR3 totals 11 residues. Germline CDR1 reads SGHTS; CDR2 reads YDEGEE. V was clipped by 4 bases and J by 9 bases, with 8 bases between them.

The chain recombines TRBV5-5 with TRBJ2-2; D gene uncertain. V shed 4 bases and J shed 4 bases, with 11 bases lying between them. Germline CDR1 SGHKS, CDR2 YYEKEE (reference sequence). CDR3 length equals 14 residues. The CDR3: CASSRGPGTGELFF. The CDR3 DNA reads TGTGCCAGCAGCCGAGGCCCGGGCACCGGGGAGCTGTTTTTT.

The J gene is TRBJ2-1, the V gene TRBV5-4; 16 bases match TRBD2. From germline, CDR1 is SGHNT and CDR2 YYREEE (reference sequence). The junction had 8 bases not matched to a gene; V was cut back by 4 bases and J by 7 bases. This CDR3 region has 17 residues. CDR3 sequence: CASSPGTSGGVRNEQFF. Written as DNA, the CDR3 is TGTGCCAGCAGCCCCGGGACTAGCGGGGGGGTAAGGAATGAGCAGTTCTTC. Drawing the rest from reference TRBV5-4 and TRBJ2-1, the complete variable domain is ETGVTQSPTHLIKTRGQQVTLRCSSQSGHNTVSWYQQALGQGPQFIFQYYREEENGRGNFPPRFSGLQFPNYSSELNVNALELDDSALYLCASSPGTSGGVRNEQFFGPGTRLTVL.

The chain has TRBV2 and TRBJ2-7; D gene unclear. The CDR3 has 12 residues. Germline CDR1 SNHLY, CDR2 FYNNEI. The CDR3 spells CAKIPRSRRQYV. Written as DNA, the CDR3 is TGTGCTAAAATTCCCAGATCCCGGCGGCAGTACGTC.

This chain links TRBV6-5 with TRBJ1-1; TRBD1 matches at 10 bases. Germline V gene data show CDR1 as MNHEY and CDR2 as SVGAGI. This CDR3 contains 14 residues. After removal of 6 bases from V and 4 bases from J, the junction contained 5 bases not matched to a gene. The CDR3 DNA is TGTGCCAGCAGACCGGACAGGGGGATCACTGAAGCTTTCTTT. Its protein is CASRPDRGITEAFF.

This clone has more than one count but fewer than ten. The V call is TRBV12-5, the J call TRBJ2-5, with TRBD1 identical over 7 bases. From germline, CDR1 is LGHNT and CDR2 FRNRAP. Trimming cost V 4 bases and J 4 bases; bases outside gene matches: 18. The CDR3 totals 18 residues. The CDR3 sequence: CASGSPQGEGGLIETQYF. The DNA for the CDR3 is TGTGCTAGTGGTTCCCCCCAGGGGGAAGGTGGATTAATAGAGACCCAGTACTTC.

V usage is TRBV7-6 and J usage is TRBJ1-3; no definite D call. The V gene lost 2 bases and the J gene lost 0 bases, with 5 bases spanning the gap. From germline, CDR1 is SGHVS and CDR2 FNYEAQ. This CDR3 has 14 residues. The CDR3 region is CASSLKHSGNTIYF. The CDR3 DNA is TGTGCCAGCAGCTTAAAACACTCTGGAAACACCATATATTTT.